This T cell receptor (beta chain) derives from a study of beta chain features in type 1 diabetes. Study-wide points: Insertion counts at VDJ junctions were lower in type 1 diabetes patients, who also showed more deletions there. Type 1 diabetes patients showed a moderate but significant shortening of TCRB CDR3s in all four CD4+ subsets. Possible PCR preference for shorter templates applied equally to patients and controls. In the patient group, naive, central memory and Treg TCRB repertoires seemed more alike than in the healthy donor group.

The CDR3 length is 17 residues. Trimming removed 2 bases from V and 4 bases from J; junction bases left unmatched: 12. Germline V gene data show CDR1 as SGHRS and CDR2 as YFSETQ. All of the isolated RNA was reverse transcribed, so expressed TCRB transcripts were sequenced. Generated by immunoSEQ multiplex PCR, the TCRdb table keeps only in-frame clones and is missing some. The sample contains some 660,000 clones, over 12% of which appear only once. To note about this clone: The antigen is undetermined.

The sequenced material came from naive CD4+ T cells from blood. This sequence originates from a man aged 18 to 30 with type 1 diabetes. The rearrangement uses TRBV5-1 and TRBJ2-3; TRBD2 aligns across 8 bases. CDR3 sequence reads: CASSLIPSGSPPDTQYF. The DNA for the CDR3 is TGCGCCAGCAGCTTAATCCCAAGCGGGAGCCCCCCAGATACGCAGTATTTT.